This is a list of T cell receptor beta chains from one sample in a study of CDR3 diversity in severe acne. One entry per CDR3 protein, called by TCRdb with MiXCR from the PCR reads. The top ten hold 13% to 15% of the sample, which has 65,000 to 95,000 distinct CDR3 sequences, approximately 51% seen once. The specimen sequenced was blood. The receptors here all came from a male donor in good health, without acne. The CDR3 runs from the conserved cysteine through the conserved F or W. D genes are given only for firm matches. Expanded clones are given a class, and other clones once, few, many or no size at all.

len	abundance	v_gene	d_gene	j_gene	CDR3aa	CDR3nt
14	few	TRBV24-1	NA	TRBJ1-2	CATSAEGRNYGYTF	TGTGCCACCTCCGCTGAGGGGAGGAACTATGGCTACACCTTC
15	medium-sized	TRBV7-6	NA	TRBJ2-7	CASSRPVEGTYEQYF	TGTGCCAGCAGCAGACCGGTAGAGGGGACCTACGAGCAGTACTTC
16	few	TRBV5-1	TRBD1	TRBJ1-2	CASTRRQGSPPRGYTF	TGCGCCAGCACCCGGCGACAGGGATCCCCTCCTAGGGGCTACACCTTC
14	NA	TRBV6-2/TRBV6-3	NA	TRBJ1-1	CASAKWASNTEAFF	TGTGCCAGCGCTAAGTGGGCCTCTAACACTGAAGCTTTCTTT
14	NA	TRBV6-5	NA	TRBJ2-3	CASSYSNLGDTQYF	TGTGCCAGCAGTTACTCGAATCTCGGAGATACGCAGTATTTT
14	many	TRBV19	TRBD1	TRBJ2-2	CASMGQAYTGELFF	TGTGCCAGTATGGGACAGGCGTACACCGGGGAGCTGTTTTTT
12	NA	TRBV2	NA	TRBJ2-5	CAILGRQETQYF	TGTGCCATATTAGGTCGGCAAGAGACCCAGTACTTC
13	NA	TRBV3-1	NA	TRBJ1-2	CASSWGANYGYTF	TGTGCCAGCAGCTGGGGAGCTAACTATGGCTACACCTTC
15	NA	TRBV29-1	TRBD1	TRBJ2-3	CSVDLTGQGEDTQYF	TGCAGCGTAGACCTGACAGGGCAAGGGGAGGATACGCAGTATTTT
14	NA	TRBV20-1	TRBD2	TRBJ2-1	CSASLAGGQNEQFF	TGCAGTGCGTCACTAGCGGGGGGGCAAAATGAGCAGTTCTTC
12	few	TRBV25-1	NA	TRBJ2-7	CASSELTYEQYF	TGTGCCAGCAGTGAACTAACCTACGAGCAGTACTTC
13	NA	TRBV7-9	NA	TRBJ2-4	CASSSGAGGIQYF	TGTGCCAGCAGCTCGGGGGCCGGGGGCATTCAGTACTTC
13	few	TRBV27	NA	TRBJ2-1	CASSLVSYNEQFF	TGTGCCAGCAGTTTAGTTTCCTACAATGAGCAGTTCTTC
15	NA	TRBV6-5	NA	TRBJ1-3	CASSYAGGSGNTIYF	TGTGCCAGCAGTTACGCGGGAGGCTCTGGAAACACCATATATTTT
14	NA	TRBV25-1	TRBD1	TRBJ2-7	CASTRGTGGSEQYF	TGTGCCAGCACTCGAGGGACAGGGGGATCCGAGCAGTACTTC
16	NA	TRBV11-2	NA	TRBJ2-7	CASSSHRDELLTEQYF	TGTGCCAGCAGCTCCCACCGGGACGAGCTCCTCACCGAGCAGTACTTC
13	NA	TRBV20-1	TRBD1	TRBJ1-2	CSARTGSNYGYTF	TGCAGTGCTAGGACAGGGTCTAACTATGGCTACACCTTC
13	once	TRBV2	NA	TRBJ1-2	CASSIRTTNGYTF	TGTGCCAGCAGCATACGGACGACGAATGGCTACACCTTC
16	many	TRBV4-2	TRBD1	TRBJ2-1	CASSQDETGAPNEQFF	TGTGCCAGCAGCCAAGATGAGACAGGGGCCCCCAATGAGCAGTTCTTC
16	NA	TRBV11-1	TRBD1	TRBJ1-3	CASSLRTGVGRNTIYF	TGTGCCAGCAGCTTAAGGACAGGGGTAGGTAGAAACACCATATATTTT
16	NA	TRBV5-1	TRBD2	TRBJ2-7	CASSFLAGGINYEQYF	TGCGCCAGCAGCTTTCTAGCGGGGGGCATTAACTACGAGCAGTACTTC
15	many	TRBV20-1	TRBD2	TRBJ2-2	CSAAPRGVYTGELFF	TGCAGTGCTGCCCCGCGGGGGGTTTACACCGGGGAGCTGTTTTTT
20	NA	TRBV11-2	TRBD1	TRBJ2-2	CASSKGQVNQSLAAGRELFF	TGTGCCAGCAGCAAGGGACAGGTCAATCAGTCCCTTGCTGCTGGCAGGGAGCTGTTTTTT
18	NA	TRBV20-1	NA	TRBJ1-5	CSASSFRREGVRRDTQHF	TGCAGTGCCAGCAGTTTTCGGCGGGAGGGGGTCCGGCGAGATACGCAGCATTTT
17	many	TRBV6-5	NA	TRBJ2-1	CASSPTWTSSSYNEQFF	TGTGCCAGCAGTCCTACCTGGACTTCCAGCTCCTACAATGAGCAGTTCTTC
14	many	TRBV10-3	NA	TRBJ1-4	CAIGPSNGGEKLFF	TGTGCCATTGGCCCTAGTAATGGTGGTGAAAAACTGTTTTTT
15	many	TRBV11-2	TRBD2	TRBJ2-1	CASSPEREGYNEQFF	TGTGCCAGCAGCCCTGAAAGGGAGGGCTACAATGAGCAGTTCTTC
12	many	TRBV20-1	NA	TRBJ1-1	CSASSGAYEAFF	TGCAGTGCGTCCTCGGGAGCCTATGAAGCTTTCTTT
16	many	TRBV11-2	NA	TRBJ1-4	CASSPIRKGLREKLFF	TGTGCCAGCAGCCCGATCCGTAAGGGCCTTCGGGAAAAACTGTTTTTT
11	NA	TRBV29-1	NA	TRBJ1-3	CSDGTSNTIYF	TGCAGCGACGGGACGTCGAACACCATATATTTT
14	NA	TRBV20-1	NA	TRBJ2-3	CSARDGGRADTQYF	TGCAGTGCTAGAGATGGGGGCAGGGCGGATACGCAGTATTTT
15	NA	TRBV18	TRBD1	TRBJ2-7	CASSLGTGKGYEQYF	TGTGCCAGCTCACTCGGGACAGGGAAGGGCTACGAGCAGTACTTC
17	few	TRBV4-1	NA	TRBJ2-2	CASSPGEATVGTGELFF	TGCGCCAGCAGCCCCGGGGAGGCCACCGTGGGGACCGGGGAGCTGTTTTTT
17	many	TRBV6-1	TRBD1	TRBJ2-3	CASSEPPGTGGADTQYF	TGTGCCAGCAGCGAGCCCCCCGGGACAGGGGGGGCGGATACGCAGTATTTT
14	many	TRBV2	TRBD1	TRBJ1-2	CASRPGQAPSGYTF	TGTGCCAGCAGACCCGGACAGGCCCCGTCTGGCTACACCTTC
14	many	TRBV6-6	TRBD1	TRBJ1-4	CASSYGAGGEKLFF	TGTGCCAGCAGTTACGGGGCAGGGGGTGAAAAACTGTTTTTT
16	NA	TRBV5-1	TRBD1	TRBJ1-6	CASSGPGQYYNSPLHF	TGCGCCAGCAGCGGCCCGGGACAGTACTATAATTCACCCCTCCACTTT
15	many	TRBV19	NA	TRBJ2-7	CASSIGADMTYEQYF	TGTGCCAGTAGTATAGGGGCCGACATGACCTACGAGCAGTACTTC
17	NA	TRBV7-3	TRBD2	TRBJ2-5	CASSSPGLAGPQETQYF	TGTGCCAGCAGCTCACCGGGACTAGCGGGGCCACAAGAGACCCAGTACTTC
18	NA	TRBV11-2	TRBD1	TRBJ1-5	CASSAGQGGIVGNQPQHF	TGTGCCAGCAGCGCCGGACAGGGGGGGATCGTCGGCAATCAGCCCCAGCATTTT
16	NA	TRBV4-1	TRBD1	TRBJ2-5	CASSQNPGTAQETQYF	TGCGCCAGCAGCCAGAATCCCGGGACAGCACAAGAGACCCAGTACTTC
14	NA	TRBV2	TRBD1	TRBJ1-3	CASRGQGAGNTIYF	TGTGCCAGCAGAGGACAGGGTGCTGGAAACACCATATATTTT
13	many	TRBV20-1	NA	TRBJ1-1	CSALTALNTEAFF	TGCAGTGCTCTGACAGCTTTGAACACTGAAGCTTTCTTT
14	NA	TRBV19	NA	TRBJ2-7	CASSMGQGSYEQYF	TGTGCCAGTAGTATGGGGCAGGGCTCCTACGAGCAGTACTTC
15	NA	TRBV2	NA	TRBJ2-7	CASTRRASSSYEQYF	TGTGCCAGCACACGGCGGGCGAGCAGCTCCTACGAGCAGTACTTC
16	NA	TRBV20-1	NA	TRBJ1-5	CSARRGLAGLQETQHF	TGCAGTGCTAGACGGGGACTAGCGGGGCTTCAAGAGACCCAGCATTTT
15	NA	TRBV24-1	NA	TRBJ2-2	CATSDATTPTGELFF	TGTGCCACCAGTGATGCCACTACCCCCACCGGGGAGCTGTTTTTT
15	NA	TRBV5-1	NA	TRBJ1-4	CASSLGRPTNEKLFF	TGCGCCAGCAGCCTAGGGAGGCCGACTAATGAAAAACTGTTTTTT
14	few	TRBV9	NA	TRBJ1-1	CASSDPGGNTEAFF	TGTGCCAGCAGCGATCCTGGGGGGAACACTGAAGCTTTCTTT
14	NA	TRBV24-1	TRBD1	TRBJ1-5	CANRGAYSNQPQHF	TGTGCCAACAGGGGGGCGTATAGCAATCAGCCCCAGCATTTT
16	many	TRBV19	TRBD1	TRBJ1-5	CAVGTGLSGSNQPQHF	TGTGCCGTCGGGACAGGTTTATCGGGGAGCAATCAGCCCCAGCATTTT
13	many	TRBV30	NA	TRBJ2-3	CAWTGELRDTQYF	TGTGCCTGGACAGGGGAATTGAGGGATACGCAGTATTTT